Listed here are 25 T cell receptor beta chains from one sample, sequenced in a study of blood T cell repertoires in COVID-19 (dated by TCRdb to about 2020). The library was obtained by the immunoSEQ multiplex PCR assay. TCRdb holds this immuneACCESS table with in-frame rearrangements only. Some clones are missing; in checked studies, unresolved V genes explain under half, and the rest has no known cause. The sample table records around 450,000 clones; about 89% of these occur just once. Around 4.5% of the sample comes from the top ten. The sample comprised peripheral blood. The receptors were sampled from a woman under 40 with acute or convalescent COVID-19.

This clone was picked up a small number of times. V usage is TRBV13 and J usage is TRBJ2-7; TRBD1 agrees at 7 bases. V was pared by 4 bases and J by 7 bases, with 13 bases of the junction left unmatched. Germline CDR1 is PRHDT and CDR2 is FYEKMQ (reference sequence). This CDR3 is built from 15 residues. The CDR3 is CASSSVGQAVGEQYF. CDR3 in DNA: TGTGCCAGCAGCTCTGTTGGACAGGCCGTGGGGGAGCAGTACTTC.

The chain has TRBV18 and TRBJ1-4; D remains unclear. The CDR3 has 12 residues. Germline-derived CDR1 and CDR2 are KGHSH and LQKENI. V was cut by 5 bases and J by 4 bases, with 5 bases left in between. CDR3 nucleotide sequence: TGTGCCAGCTCAGGACTTAATGAAAAACTGTTTTTT. It encodes CASSGLNEKLFF.

The chain joins TRBV11-3 to TRBJ2-3; D ambiguous. The CDR3 has 13 amino acids. Germline CDR1 reads SGHNT; CDR2 reads YENEEA. The V gene lost 1 base and the J gene lost 7 bases, with 9 bases spanning the gap. The CDR3 is CASSLGDSNTQYF. For the CDR3, the DNA is TGTGCCAGCAGCTTAGGCGACTCCAATACGCAGTATTTT.

The V and J genes are TRBV9 and TRBJ2-6; TRBD1 matches at 8 bases. The CDR3 has 18 residues. V trimming: 0 bases; J trimming: 0 bases; junction bases outside the gene matches: 5. Germline lookup yields CDR1 SGDLS and CDR2 YYNGEE. The CDR3 bases are TGTGCCAGCAGCGTAGACCAGGGGGCGCGCTCTGGGGCCAACGTCCTGACTTTC. It codes for CASSVDQGARSGANVLTF.

This clone was seen only once. The V call is TRBV2, the J call TRBJ1-1; D may be TRBD1 (6 bases). CDR1 is SNHLY, CDR2 FYNNEI, per germline. The V end was cut by 1 base, the J end by 6 bases, with 15 bases between. The CDR3 runs 15 residues. In nucleotides, the CDR3 is TGTGCCAGCAGTGAAGGTCCCAGGGGCGGCTCTGAAGCTTTCTTT. Translation: CASSEGPRGGSEAFF.

Here the CDR3 DNA reads TGTGCCAGCAGTTACCCGAGGGTGAATCAGCCCCAGCATTTT. Translating it yields CASSYPRVNQPQHF. The chain employs TRBV6-5 and TRBJ1-5; D is unclear. From germline, CDR1 is MNHEY and CDR2 SVGAGI. This CDR3 has 14 amino acids. The V end lost 2 bases, the J end lost 4 bases, and 9 bases lay between the germline ends.

In its sample, this clone was seen once. The V call is TRBV10-3, the J call TRBJ2-3; 11 bases agree with TRBD2. The CDR3 extends over 14 amino acids. The V segment lost 10 bases and the J segment 4 bases; nucleotides outside the gene matches: 7. Germline-derived CDR1 and CDR2 are ENHRY and SYGVKD. In DNA form, the CDR3 reads TGTGCCACTTCACTAGCGGGGGACGCAGATACGCAGTATTTT. Translating it yields CATSLAGDADTQYF.

The sample holds one count of this clone. This chain connects TRBV6-5 to TRBJ2-3; D not resolved. V was pared by 6 bases and J by 0 bases, with 13 bases between. The CDR3 totals 15 residues. Per the germline V gene, CDR1 is MNHEY and CDR2 is SVGAGI. CDR3 nucleotide sequence: TGTGCCAGCAGATCCCATTTCGGGAGCACAGATACGCAGTATTTT. Translating gives CASRSHFGSTDTQYF.

The rearrangement joins TRBV5-6 to TRBJ2-3; a weak D match, TRBD2 (6 bases). The CDR3 totals 14 residues. V lost 5 bases to trimming and J lost 1 base, with 11 bases between them. Germline CDR1 reads SGHDT; CDR2 reads YYEEEE. This chain's CDR3 is CASRIREGTDTQYF. As DNA, the CDR3 is TGTGCCAGCAGGATCAGGGAGGGCACAGATACGCAGTATTTT.

This clone was detected only once. The CDR3 sequence is CASSRSGDNSPLHF. In DNA form, the CDR3 reads TGTGCCAGCAGCCGTTCGGGAGATAATTCACCCCTCCACTTT. This chain joins TRBV3-1 (or the pseudogene TRBV3-2) and TRBJ1-6, with D hard to call. With 4 bases removed from V and 5 bases from J, the gap between germline ends came to 9 bases. Germline V lookup: CDR1 LGHDT, CDR2 YNNKEL (reference sequence). The CDR3 length is 14 residues.

This clone came up once. The chain uses TRBV6-5 and TRBJ2-7, with TRBD1 identical over 8 bases. Per the germline V gene, CDR1 is MNHEY and CDR2 is SVGAGI. V lost 6 bases, J lost 6 bases, and 1 base stayed unmatched. The CDR3 covers 11 residues. The chain's CDR3 is CASSQGAEQYF. The DNA for the CDR3 is TGTGCCAGCAGCCAGGGGGCCGAGCAGTACTTC.

The CDR3 coding sequence is TGTGCCAGCAGCTTCCCTAGCGGGGGGACGTACCAAGAGACCCAGTACTTC. It codes for CASSFPSGGTYQETQYF. The V call is TRBV7-2, the J call TRBJ2-5, with 11 bases aligning to TRBD2. Germline CDR1 reads SGHTA; CDR2 reads FQGNSA. Losses at the gene ends were 3 bases for V and 0 bases for J; bases not matched to a gene: 6. The CDR3 spans 17 residues.

This clone was seen once. The rearrangement links TRBV19 to TRBJ2-1, with 9 bases lining up with TRBD2. Germline trimming cut 6 bases from V and 0 bases from J; bases unmatched to any gene: 3. The CDR3 is 15 amino acids. Germline values: CDR1 LNHDA, CDR2 SQIVND (reference sequence). CDR3 residues: CASSVSGSSYNEQFF. DNA for the CDR3: TGTGCCAGTAGCGTTAGCGGGAGCTCCTACAATGAGCAGTTCTTC.

The rearrangement joins TRBV5-1 to TRBJ1-3, with D maybe TRBD1 (5 bases). Germline V gives CDR1 SGHRS, CDR2 YFSETQ. V was trimmed by 1 base and J by 0 bases, leaving 8 bases between them. This CDR3 has 15 residues. The CDR3 sequence is CASSLPGDSGNTIYF. CDR3 nucleotides: TGCGCCAGCAGCTTGCCGGGGGACTCTGGAAACACCATATATTTT.

This chain's CDR3 is CATSGGLAVSTDTQYF. Here the CDR3 DNA reads TGTGCCACCAGTGGGGGACTAGCGGTTAGCACAGATACGCAGTATTTT. The chain recombines TRBV24-1 with TRBJ2-3; TRBD2 matches 11 bases. The CDR3 totals 16 residues. Germline loops: CDR1 KGHDR, CDR2 SFDVKD. Trimming cost V 5 bases and J 0 bases; bases outside gene matches: 3.

The DNA for the CDR3 is TGTGCCACCAGTGATCCCCGGGGGAGGTCCGGGGAGCTGTTTTTT. This gives the protein CATSDPRGRSGELFF. The chain uses TRBV24-1 and TRBJ2-2, with D perhaps matching TRBD2 (6 bases). V was cut by 3 bases and J by 6 bases, with 13 bases left in between. CDR3 size: 15 residues. CDR1 and CDR2 (germline): KGHDR, SFDVKD.

This clone was recorded once. J is TRBJ2-1 and V is TRBV7-9; TRBD2 is a possible D gene (5 bases). This CDR3 is built from 14 residues. The V end lost 3 bases, the J end lost 10 bases, and 16 bases lay between the germline ends. CDR1 and CDR2 from the germline V gene are SEHNR and FQNEAQ (reference sequence). Here the CDR3 reads CASSFVTNAAEQFF. The CDR3 coding sequence is TGTGCCAGCAGCTTTGTGACTAACGCTGCGGAGCAGTTCTTC.

The chain uses TRBV7-8 and TRBJ2-2; 7 positions match TRBD1. Trimming cost V 6 bases and J 6 bases; bases outside gene matches: 7. Germline CDR1 and CDR2: SGHVS and FQNEAQ. The CDR3 is made up of 14 amino acids. CDR3 in amino acids: CASRGQKRSGELFF. The DNA for the CDR3 is TGTGCCAGCAGGGGACAGAAGCGTTCCGGGGAGCTGTTTTTT.

V usage is TRBV10-3 and J usage is TRBJ1-2; D possibly corresponds to TRBD1 (5 bases). Germline CDR1 is ENHRY and CDR2 is SYGVKD. The CDR3 is 16 amino acids. Deletions cut 4 bases from V and 6 bases from J, with 21 bases between. In nucleotides, the CDR3 is TGTGCCATCAGTGGAACACCGACTCCAGGGTACGATGGCTACACCTTC. It yields the protein CAISGTPTPGYDGYTF.

The chain carries TRBV18 and TRBJ2-2; 10 bases align to TRBD1. Germline assignment: CDR1 KGHSH and CDR2 LQKENI. V lost 5 bases and J lost 9; bases outside the gene matches: 9. The CDR3 is 15 residues long. The CDR3 loop reads CASSRQGASDRELFF. The CDR3 DNA is TGTGCCAGCTCAAGACAGGGGGCGAGTGACCGGGAGCTGTTTTTT.

V gene TRBV14 combines with J gene TRBJ2-2; a possible D gene is TRBD2 (5 bases). CDR1 and CDR2 from the germline V gene are SGHDN and FVKESK. Trimming took off 2 bases at V and 5 bases at J, with 12 bases between the two ends. The CDR3 runs to 15 residues. The CDR3 nucleotides read TGTGCCAGCAGCCAATGGGGAGAGTGGACCGGGGAGCTGTTTTTT. Its protein is CASSQWGEWTGELFF.

The V gene is TRBV15, the J gene TRBJ1-1; possible D gene TRBD1, 5 bases. Trimming stripped 4 bases from V and 1 base from J, with 7 bases between. Looked up from germline, CDR1 is LNHNV and CDR2 is YYDKDF (reference sequence). CDR3 length equals 13 residues. The CDR3 coding sequence is TGTGCCACCAGCAAAACAGGGAACACTGAAGCTTTCTTT. Protein sequence: CATSKTGNTEAFF.

The CDR3 spells CASSLGRVETDTQYF. The CDR3 coding sequence is TGCGCCAGCAGCCTGGGACGGGTCGAGACAGATACGCAGTATTTT. The rearrangement joins TRBV5-1 to TRBJ2-3; perhaps D is TRBD1 or TRBD2 (5 bases each). Trimming left V 4 bases short and J 3 bases short, with 15 bases between. Germline assignment: CDR1 SGHRS and CDR2 YFSETQ. This CDR3 has 15 amino acids.

This clone was picked up a small number of times. The CDR3, as DNA: TGCGCCAGCAGCTTGGTGGAGCCCCGGTTTCGCACCTTC. Amino acids: CASSLVEPRFRTF. The rearrangement uses TRBV5-1 and TRBJ1-2, with D uncertain. Per the germline V gene, CDR1 is SGHRS and CDR2 is YFSETQ. V dropped 0 bases and J dropped 13 bases, with 16 bases sitting between them. The CDR3 loop spans 13 amino acids.

This chain links TRBV13 with TRBJ2-5, with 7 bases matching TRBD1. CDR3 length: 13 residues. Germline V gives CDR1 PRHDT, CDR2 FYEKMQ (reference sequence). Trimming at V came to 5 bases and at J to 5 bases, leaving 5 bases not matched to a gene. The DNA for the CDR3 is TGTGCCAGCAGCGCAGACAGGGCCGAGACCCAGTACTTC. It encodes CASSADRAETQYF.